In this sample, the clone carrying this T cell receptor (beta chain) turned up many times. What it binds is not known. TCR beta libraries were made by quantitative 5'-RACE with molecular barcodes. Each CDR3 protein gets one entry after TCRdb re-called the 5' RACE reads with MiXCR. The sample includes more than 150,000 distinct CDR3 sequences, about 20% of them seen just once. The record originates from a study of CD8 T cells in ankylosing spondylitis. Overall study findings and caveats: Earlier authors reported some of these motif variants in reactive arthritis synovial fluid and blood. A motif of seven or eight highly homologous TCR beta variants was seen as apparently characteristic of ankylosing spondylitis blood. Disease-associated clones were reportedly significantly overrepresented in matched ankylosing spondylitis synovial fluid.

This CDR3 spans 14 amino acids. Germline-derived CDR1 and CDR2 are SQVTM and ANQGSEA. The J segment lost 6 bases and the V segment lost 7 bases, leaving 9 bases of the junction unmatched. The sequence was collected from a male donor aged 10 to 35 with ankylosing spondylitis or in good health (not recorded which). Sequencing input: blood, either unsorted or a sorted T cell fraction (not recorded which). This chain uses TRBV29-1 with TRBJ2-1; 10 nucleotides match TRBD2. The DNA for the CDR3 is TGCAGCGCCTCTTCTAGCGGGAGTCCCAATGAGCAGTTCTTC. It specifies CSASSSGSPNEQFF.